The 5 T cell receptor beta chains below were found in one sample sequenced in a study of CD8+ T cells in alopecia areata. The treatment here: oral pan-JAK inhibitor, 5-10 mg twice daily. The sequencing template was cDNA reverse transcribed from extracted RNA. Profiled with immunoSEQ multiplex PCR; TCRdb holds only in-frame clones, not every one. The data show more than 90,000 clones, almost 60% seen once. Sample: CD8+ T cells sorted from blood, taken between weeks 55 and 65, from a patient treated with tofacitinib. The receptors derive from a human donor with alopecia areata.

The chain is built from TRBV4-1 and TRBJ2-3; D tentatively reads TRBD1 or TRBD2 (5 bases each). CDR3 size: 17 residues. From germline, CDR1 is MGHRA and CDR2 YSYEKL. Trimming left V 3 bases short and J 3 bases short, with 19 bases between. The CDR3 DNA sequence: TGCGCCAGCAGCCAGGCCGTTCCGGGGCAGGGAACAGATACGCAGTATTTT. Amino acids: CASSQAVPGQGTDTQYF.

On this clone: One end of the junction does not line up with germline, which may come from a read error. The CDR3 sequence: CACRLADTQYF. The DNA for the CDR3 is TGTGCCTGCAGGTTGGCAGATACGCAGTATTTT. The V call is TRBV11-3, the J call TRBJ2-3; the D is unclear. Looked up from germline, CDR1 is SGHNT and CDR2 is YENEEA. The CDR3 is 11 amino acids.

The V and J genes are TRBV9 and TRBJ2-7; 9 bases fit TRBD2. Germline CDR1 is SGDLS and CDR2 is YYNGEE. The CDR3 is 15 residues long. After removal of 4 bases from V and 5 bases from J, the junction contained 10 bases not matched to a gene. DNA of the CDR3: TGTGCCAGCAGCCCTGGCTCTAGCGGGGCCCACGAGCAGTACTTC. Translating it yields CASSPGSSGAHEQYF.

V is TRBV11-1 and J is TRBJ2-5; D may match TRBD1 or TRBD2 (5 bases each). V gave up 1 base and J gave up 2 bases, with 17 bases separating them. The CDR3 loop spans 17 amino acids. Per germline, CDR1 SGHAT and CDR2 FQDESV (reference sequence). This CDR3 is CASSLGNLGDGQETQYF. DNA for the CDR3: TGTGCCAGCAGCTTAGGGAACCTAGGGGACGGACAAGAGACCCAGTACTTC.

V is TRBV18 and J is TRBJ2-1; 7 nucleotides align to TRBD1. J lost 4 bases, V lost 3 bases, and 3 bases had no gene match. This CDR3 spans 14 amino acids. Germline V gene lookup returns CDR1 KGHSH and CDR2 LQKENI. In DNA form, the CDR3 reads TGTGCCAGCTCACCCTCACAGGGGTACAATGAGCAGTTCTTC. It is translated as CASSPSQGYNEQFF.